The 28 T cell receptor beta chains in this list originate from one sample, sequenced in a study of blood T cell repertoires in COVID-19. Generated by immunoSEQ multiplex PCR, the TCRdb table keeps only in-frame clones and is missing some. This table holds 50,000 to 70,000 clones, under 80% found once. The material sequenced was peripheral blood. The receptor set was obtained from a human donor in a cohort sampled during active COVID-19.

This chain links TRBV7-9 with TRBJ1-5; D might be TRBD1 (5 bases). The CDR3 consists of 15 residues. V was trimmed by 1 base and J by 0 bases, leaving 7 bases between them. Looked up from germline, CDR1 is SEHNR and CDR2 is FQNEAQ (reference sequence). The CDR3 reads CASSLGGASNQPQHF. In nucleotides, the CDR3 is TGTGCCAGCAGCTTAGGTGGGGCTAGCAATCAGCCCCAGCATTTT.

This clone was seen a handful of times. This sequence joins TRBV7-2 and TRBJ2-5; tentative D call: TRBD2 (5 bases). Trimming took off 2 bases at V and 6 bases at J, with 19 bases between the two ends. The CDR3 is 16 amino acids. From germline, CDR1 is SGHTA and CDR2 FQGNSA. CDR3: CASSLIATYGLKTQYF. CDR3 nucleotides: TGTGCCAGCAGCTTAATAGCGACCTATGGTTTGAAGACCCAGTACTTC.

The chain combines TRBV28 with TRBJ1-6, with 7 bases that match TRBD1. Germline V gene sequence: CDR1 MDHEN, CDR2 SYDVKM. V lost 4 bases to trimming and J lost 5 bases; unmatched junction nucleotides: 8. The CDR3 covers 16 residues. This CDR3 is CASSSSGGPHNSPLHF. The CDR3 nucleotides read TGTGCCAGCAGTTCTTCAGGGGGACCCCATAATTCACCCCTCCACTTT.

V gene TRBV10-3 combines with J gene TRBJ2-7; D perhaps matches TRBD1 (5 bases). Per germline, CDR1 ENHRY and CDR2 SYGVKD. This CDR3 is 17 amino acids long. Trimming shortened V by 0 bases and J by 0 bases, and 15 bases separated the two germline ends. CDR3 nucleotides: TGTGCCATCAGTGAGTCAGGGGCAGAAGAGTACTCCTACGAGCAGTACTTC. This gives the protein CAISESGAEEYSYEQYF.

The rearrangement uses TRBV12-5 and TRBJ1-1, with 9 bases that match TRBD1. The ends lost 5 bases at V and 3 bases at J; junction bases unmatched: 4. Germline assignment: CDR1 LGHNT and CDR2 FRNRAP. The CDR3 has 14 residues. CDR3 sequence reads: CASGGGQGYTEAFF. The CDR3 DNA is TGTGCTAGTGGTGGGGGACAGGGCTACACTGAAGCTTTCTTT.

The chain has TRBV29-1 and TRBJ1-5, with D tentatively TRBD1 (6 bases). The CDR3 consists of 13 residues. Trimming removed 1 base from V and 7 bases from J, with 11 bases in between. Germline V gene sequence: CDR1 SQVTM, CDR2 ANQGSEA. This CDR3 reads CSVEGRGGQPQHF. DNA of the CDR3: TGCAGCGTTGAAGGCAGGGGAGGGCAGCCCCAGCATTTT.

As regards this clone: An end of the junction differs from the germline gene, which may be a read error. The rearrangement joins TRBV9 to TRBJ2-7; 7 bases map to TRBD2. Germline V gene lookup returns CDR1 SGDLS and CDR2 YYNGEE. The CDR3 consists of 14 residues. This CDR3 reads CASSVGGGEFERYF. In nucleotides, the CDR3 is TGTGCCAGCAGCGTAGGCGGGGGAGAGTTCGAGCGGTACTTC.

The CDR3 region has the DNA TGTGCCAGCAGCTACCGGGACAAAAACACTGAAGCTTTCTTT. Translation: CASSYRDKNTEAFF. This chain links TRBV7-2 with TRBJ1-1, with D perhaps TRBD1 (6 bases). The CDR3 is made up of 14 amino acids. Germline CDR1 SGHTA, CDR2 FQGNSA. V gave up 4 bases and J gave up 2 bases, with 11 bases separating them.

The chain joins TRBV5-4 to TRBJ2-7; 7 nucleotides line up with TRBD2. Germline V gives CDR1 SGHNT, CDR2 YYREEE (reference sequence). The trim removed 0 bases at V and 3 bases at J, leaving 3 bases unmatched. This CDR3 comprises 14 residues. The CDR3 loop reads CASSLVGGYYEQYF. The DNA of the CDR3 is TGTGCCAGCAGCTTGGTCGGGGGGTACTACGAGCAGTACTTC.

This chain links TRBV6-5 with TRBJ2-2, with a possible D match to TRBD2 (6 bases). This CDR3 region has 14 residues. CDR1 and CDR2 from the germline V gene are MNHEY and SVGAGI. The V and J ends lost 2 bases and 4 bases respectively, with 8 bases between them. The CDR3 protein is CASSYGGSTGELFF. CDR3 nucleotide sequence: TGTGCCAGCAGTTACGGGGGGAGCACCGGGGAGCTGTTTTTT.

CDR3 protein: CASSPETLRVTF. CDR3 coding DNA: TGTGCCAGCAGCCCTGAAACTCTCAGGGTAACCTTC. The V gene is TRBV7-8, the J gene TRBJ1-2; possible D gene TRBD1, 5 bases. The CDR3 spans 12 residues. CDR1 SGHVS and CDR2 FQNEAQ come from the germline V gene. V lost 5 bases to trimming and J lost 14 bases, with 18 bases between them.

The chain recombines TRBV9 with TRBJ2-7, with 9 nucleotides matching TRBD2. This CDR3 is built from 16 residues. The J segment lost 1 base and the V segment lost 0 bases, leaving 5 bases of the junction unmatched. Germline lookup yields CDR1 SGDLS and CDR2 YYNGEE. CDR3 region: CASSVGGSGGSYEQYF. The CDR3 DNA is TGTGCCAGCAGCGTAGGGGGTAGCGGGGGATCCTACGAGCAGTACTTC.

The rearrangement links TRBV28 to TRBJ1-5; 10 bases line up with TRBD1. The CDR3 extends over 15 amino acids. V was pared by 6 bases and J by 4 bases, with 6 bases of the junction left unmatched. CDR1 and CDR2 from the germline V gene are MDHEN and SYDVKM. CDR3 in amino acids: CASRGTGAANQPQHF. The CDR3 DNA reads as TGTGCCAGCAGGGGGACAGGGGCCGCGAATCAGCCCCAGCATTTT.

This chain joins TRBV7-2 and TRBJ2-5; 8 nucleotides line up with TRBD2. The J segment lost 3 bases and the V segment lost 5 bases, leaving 8 bases of the junction unmatched. The CDR3 spans 15 residues. CDR1 is SGHTA and CDR2 is FQGNSA in the germline V gene. CDR3 sequence (DNA): TGTGCCAGCAGCCTGACCGGGACTAGAGAAGAGACCCAGTACTTC. This sequence encodes CASSLTGTREETQYF. The full variable domain, rest sourced from reference TRBV7-2 and TRBJ2-5, is GAGVSQSPSNKVTEKGKDVELRCDPISGHTALYWYRQSLGQGLEFLIYFQGNSAPDKSGLPSDRFSAERTGGSVSTLTIQRTQQEDSAVYLCASSLTGTREETQYFGPGTRLLVL.

The CDR3 is CASTPGRGNTEAFF. The CDR3 nucleotides read TGTGCCAGCACGCCAGGGAGGGGTAACACTGAAGCTTTCTTT. This chain uses TRBV6-5 with TRBJ1-1; D may be TRBD1 (5 bases). The V gene's germline CDR1 is MNHEY and CDR2 SVGAGI. The CDR3 spans 14 residues. Trimming shortened V by 7 bases and J by 2 bases, and 14 bases separated the two germline ends.

This chain's CDR3 is CASSHTGQVVYEQYF. Written as DNA, the CDR3 is TGTGCCAGCAGTCACACGGGACAGGTGGTGTACGAGCAGTACTTC. The rearrangement links TRBV2 to TRBJ2-7; 8 nucleotides align to TRBD1. Germline V gene data show CDR1 as SNHLY and CDR2 as FYNNEI. The CDR3 is 15 amino acids. The J segment lost 4 bases and the V segment lost 5 bases, leaving 10 bases of the junction unmatched.

The V gene is TRBV6-1, the J gene TRBJ2-7; D is uncertain. Deletions cut 2 bases from V and 0 bases from J, with 11 bases between. This CDR3 has 15 residues. Germline V gene lookup returns CDR1 MNHNS and CDR2 SASEGT. CDR3 sequence: CASSEFLSYSYEQYF. The CDR3 DNA sequence: TGTGCCAGCAGTGAATTTCTCAGTTACTCCTACGAGCAGTACTTC.

This chain uses TRBV6-5 with TRBJ1-5, with D perhaps TRBD1 (5 bases). The germline V gene has CDR1 MNHEY and CDR2 SVGAGI. This CDR3 contains 15 residues. The germline V and J ends were trimmed by 2 bases and 3 bases, with 11 bases remaining between them. In DNA form, the CDR3 reads TGTGCCAGCAGTTACAGGTCAGGGTTCAATCAGCCCCAGCATTTT. This gives the protein CASSYRSGFNQPQHF.

The gene calls are TRBV4-1 and TRBJ1-5; D ambiguous. V dropped 4 bases and J dropped 5 bases, with 9 bases sitting between them. Germline loops: CDR1 MGHRA, CDR2 YSYEKL. There are 13 residues in the CDR3. CDR3 DNA: TGCGCCAGCAGCCCCGGTCCGTATCAGCCCCAGCATTTT. Translating gives CASSPGPYQPQHF.

The chain recombines TRBV12-3 or TRBV12-4 with TRBJ1-2; weak D call: TRBD1 (6 bases). Trimming pared 10 bases from V and 12 bases from J, leaving 18 bases between. This CDR3 is built from 11 residues. This CDR3 reads CATIAGAKNTF. CDR3 sequence (DNA): TGTGCCACCATTGCGGGGGCGAAGAACACCTTC.

This chain connects TRBV9 to TRBJ1-4; D is unresolved. Germline CDR1 is SGDLS and CDR2 is YYNGEE. V lost 1 base to trimming and J lost 7 bases, with 8 bases between them. The length of the CDR3 is 13 residues. CDR3 nucleotides: TGTGCCAGCAGCGTAAAGTCCGGTGAAAAACTGTTTTTT. This translates into CASSVKSGEKLFF. The complete variable domain, with remaining parts taken from reference TRBV9 and TRBJ1-4, reads DSGVTQTPKHLITATGQRVTLRCSPRSGDLSVYWYQQSLDQGLQFLIQYYNGEERAKGNILERFSAQQFPDLHSELNLSSLELGDSALYFCASSVKSGEKLFFGSGTQLSVL.

The chain has TRBV19 and TRBJ1-1; D gene unclear. This CDR3 contains 13 residues. Germline-derived CDR1 and CDR2 are LNHDA and SQIVND (reference sequence). Trimming shortened V by 5 bases and J by 1 base, and 8 bases separated the two germline ends. CDR3 loop: CASSRVPNTEAFF. DNA for the CDR3: TGTGCCAGTAGTCGGGTCCCGAACACTGAAGCTTTCTTT.

This chain uses TRBV10-3 with TRBJ1-5; no firm D call. The CDR3 length is 12 residues. The ends were cut back, 9 bases at V and 1 base at J, with 7 bases in the middle. CDR1 is ENHRY, CDR2 SYGVKD, per germline. This chain's CDR3 is CAIRGSNQPQHF. CDR3 nucleotides: TGTGCCATTCGGGGAAGCAATCAGCCCCAGCATTTT.

This chain connects TRBV29-1 to TRBJ2-7; 10 nucleotides align to TRBD1. V lost 4 bases to trimming and J lost 2 bases; unmatched junction nucleotides: 5. The germline V gene encodes CDR1 SQVTM and CDR2 ANQGSEA. CDR3 length: 14 amino acids. The CDR3 nucleotides read TGCAGCGTTGGGTTTGGACAGGGGGCCTACGAGCAGTACTTC. Its protein is CSVGFGQGAYEQYF.

The chain employs TRBV2 and TRBJ2-7; D unresolved. CDR3 length: 13 residues. CDR1 SNHLY and CDR2 FYNNEI come from the germline V gene. V was cut by 7 bases and J by 6 bases, with 16 bases left in between. CDR3 sequence: CASIEALSAEQYF. CDR3 in DNA: TGTGCCAGCATAGAGGCATTGTCTGCCGAGCAGTACTTC.

V and J are TRBV7-8 and TRBJ2-7; unclear D gene. CDR3 size: 13 residues. Trimming removed 1 base at V and 1 base at J, with 5 bases between. Germline CDR1 SGHVS, CDR2 FQNEAQ. The CDR3: CASSLGLSYEQYF. CDR3 DNA: TGTGCCAGCAGCTTAGGACTTTCCTACGAGCAGTACTTC.

This chain joins TRBV5-6 and TRBJ1-1; D remains unclear. Germline V lookup: CDR1 SGHDT, CDR2 YYEEEE. Trimming pared 1 base from V and 3 bases from J, leaving 13 bases between. The CDR3 totals 15 residues. CDR3: CASSLLTTQDTEAFF. Written as DNA, the CDR3 is TGTGCCAGCAGCTTGCTAACGACCCAGGACACTGAAGCTTTCTTT.

The table lists this clone with many counts. The V gene is TRBV14, the J gene TRBJ2-7; 8 nucleotides agree with TRBD1. V lost 0 bases, J lost 6 bases, and 10 bases stayed unmatched. The CDR3 is 16 amino acids. Germline V CDR1 and CDR2: SGHDN, FVKESK. The CDR3 nucleotides read TGTGCCAGCAGCCAAGATGATTGGACAGGGAGGCTCGAGCAGTACTTC. Translating it yields CASSQDDWTGRLEQYF.